The TCR beta chain under discussion was sequenced for a study of regulatory T cells in long-lasting Graves disease. Both iRepertoire HTBI primers and Arm-PCR of CDR3 regions were used to build the TCR beta libraries. MiXCR was run by TCRdb on the multiplex PCR reads, yielding one entry per CDR3 protein. Of approximately 350,000 distinct CDR3 sequences in the sample, approximately 12% were seen once. Time point noted: newly diagnosed GD, antithyroid drugs for less than 3 months. PBMC-derived RNA was used for the TCR library. Many counts were recorded for this clonotype. From germline, CDR1 is MNHEY and CDR2 SVGEGT. The CDR3 loop spans 15 amino acids. V gave up 4 bases and J gave up 6 bases, with 15 bases separating them. The sample also formed part of further work on T cells in Graves' hyperthyroidism and ophthalmopathy. As reported in that work: Most clonotypes expanded in the thyroid (above 0.001) were also present in blood.

V gene TRBV6-2 or TRBV6-3 combines with J gene TRBJ2-2; D might be TRBD2 (6 bases). The specimen comprised peripheral blood mononuclear cells (PBMCs), sampled at new diagnosis, from a patient treated with antithyroid drugs. The sequence came from a woman aged 18-35 years with Graves disease. This CDR3 reads CASSLASESAGELFF. DNA of the CDR3: TGTGCCAGCAGTTTAGCTAGCGAATCTGCCGGGGAGCTGTTTTTT.